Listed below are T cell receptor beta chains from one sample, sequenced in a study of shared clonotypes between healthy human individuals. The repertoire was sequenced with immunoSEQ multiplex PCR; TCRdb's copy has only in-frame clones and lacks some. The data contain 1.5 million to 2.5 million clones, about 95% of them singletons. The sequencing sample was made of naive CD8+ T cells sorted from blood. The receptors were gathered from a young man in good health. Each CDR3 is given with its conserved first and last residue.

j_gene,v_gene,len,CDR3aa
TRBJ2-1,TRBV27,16,CASSFLTGNLYNEQFF
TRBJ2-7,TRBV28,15,CASSPLAGGPYEQYF
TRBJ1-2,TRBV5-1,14,CASSPSPGDYGYTF
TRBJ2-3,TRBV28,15,CATSWVGEGTDTQYF
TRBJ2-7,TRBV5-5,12,CASSLQGWEQYF
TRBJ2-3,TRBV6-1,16,CASSALRGPVGDTQYF
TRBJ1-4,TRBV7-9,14,CASSQTGILEKLFF
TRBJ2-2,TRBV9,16,CASSVWRGTNTGELFF
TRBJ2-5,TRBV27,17,CASSVLLAGETEETQYF
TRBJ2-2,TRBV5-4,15,CASSAEGGIPAELFF
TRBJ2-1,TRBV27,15,CASSQETGFYNEQFF
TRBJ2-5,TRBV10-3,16,CAISAPGTGAQETQYF
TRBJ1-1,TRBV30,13,CAWREGWNTEAFF
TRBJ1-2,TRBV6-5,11,CAIKHGVGYTF
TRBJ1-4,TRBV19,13,CASTYSTNEKLFF
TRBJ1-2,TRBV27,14,CASSYGAGDYGYTF
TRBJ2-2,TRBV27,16,CASSSPASGRAGELFF
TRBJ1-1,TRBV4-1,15,CASSQDRRRNTEAFF
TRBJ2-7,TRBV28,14,CASTVPGQGGEQYF
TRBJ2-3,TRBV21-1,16,CASSFSRTPPTDTQYF
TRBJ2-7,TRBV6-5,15,CASSYSGSGAYEQYF
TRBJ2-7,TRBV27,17,CASSLRLAGGAGYEQYF